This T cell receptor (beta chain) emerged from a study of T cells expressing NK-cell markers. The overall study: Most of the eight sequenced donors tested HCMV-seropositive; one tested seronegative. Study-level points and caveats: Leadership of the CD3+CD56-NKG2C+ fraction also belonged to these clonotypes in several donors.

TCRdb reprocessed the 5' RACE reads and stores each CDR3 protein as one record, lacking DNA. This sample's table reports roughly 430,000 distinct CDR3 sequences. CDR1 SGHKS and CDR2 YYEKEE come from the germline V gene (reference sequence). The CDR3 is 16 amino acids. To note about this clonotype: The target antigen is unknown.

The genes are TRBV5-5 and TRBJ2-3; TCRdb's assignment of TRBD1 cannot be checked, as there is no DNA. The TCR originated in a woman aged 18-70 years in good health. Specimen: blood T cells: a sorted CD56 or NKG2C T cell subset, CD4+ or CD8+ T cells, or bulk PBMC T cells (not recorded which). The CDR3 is CASSSPDTSSTDTQYF.